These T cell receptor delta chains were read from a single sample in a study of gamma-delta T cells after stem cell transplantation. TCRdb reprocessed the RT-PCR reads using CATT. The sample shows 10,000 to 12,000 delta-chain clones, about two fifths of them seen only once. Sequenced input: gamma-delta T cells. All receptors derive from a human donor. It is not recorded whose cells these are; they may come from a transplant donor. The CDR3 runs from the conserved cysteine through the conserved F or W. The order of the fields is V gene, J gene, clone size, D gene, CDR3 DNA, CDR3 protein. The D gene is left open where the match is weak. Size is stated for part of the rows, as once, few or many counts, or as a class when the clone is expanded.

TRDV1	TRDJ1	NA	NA	TGTGCTCTTGGGGAACGCCGGCTCGTGCCAGTCGGTGGTACTTGCGATAAACTCATCTTT	CALGERRLVPVGGTCDKLIF
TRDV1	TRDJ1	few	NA	TGTGCTCTTGGGGAACTAATGACGGCCGATAAACTCATCTTT	CALGELMTADKLIF
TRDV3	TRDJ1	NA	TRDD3	TGTGCCCTAACTCAACTCCTGGGGGATACTGGGTACACCGATAAACTCATCTTT	CALTQLLGDTGYTDKLIF
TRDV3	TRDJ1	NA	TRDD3	TGTGCCTCCCCCCCCCCCTCTGTACTGGGGAAACCCCACACCGATAAACTCATCTTT	CASPPPSVLGKPHTDKLIF
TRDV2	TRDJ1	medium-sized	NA	TGTGCCTGTGACACCGAAGTCGATAAACTCATCTTT	CACDTEVDKLIF
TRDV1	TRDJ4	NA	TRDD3	TGTGCTCTTGGGGAACGCCACCCCGACTGGGGGATACTGCCGAGACCCCTGATCTTT	CALGERHPDWGILPRPLIF
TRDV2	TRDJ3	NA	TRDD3	TGTGCCTGTGACAGCGTACTGGGGGATACAGCCTGGGACACCCGACAGATGTTTTTC	CACDSVLGDTAWDTRQMFF
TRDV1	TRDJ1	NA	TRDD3	TGTGCTCTTGGGGACCCCCGATTGGGCCTCCCCCTCCCCTCCTTCATACTGGGGGATAAAAACACCGATAAACTCATCTTT	CALGDPRLGLPLPSFILGDKNTDKLIF
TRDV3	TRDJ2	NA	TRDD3	TGTGCCTCCCCAGGTGGGGGATACACGACAGCACAACTCTTCTTT	CASPGGGYTTAQLFF
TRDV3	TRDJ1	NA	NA	TGTGCCTTTACATTTTACCATGATCGTCCGGGTAAACTCATCTTT	CAFTFYHDRPGKLIF
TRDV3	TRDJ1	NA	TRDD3	TGTGCCTTTATATGGCTGGGGGTCCATGAGTACACCGATAAACTCATCTTT	CAFIWLGVHEYTDKLIF
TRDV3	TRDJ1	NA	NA	TGTGCCTTTTCTTGCACCGATAAACTCATCTTT	CAFSCTDKLIF
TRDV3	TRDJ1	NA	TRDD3	TGTGCCTTTAGTTTCCCTTATGGGGTACTGGGGGAGCCAACTTCTAAACTCATCTTT	CAFSFPYGVLGEPTSKLIF
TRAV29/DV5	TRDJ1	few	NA	TGTGCAGCAAGCGTAAACTGGGCCGTGGGCACCGATAAACTCATCTTT	CAASVNWAVGTDKLIF
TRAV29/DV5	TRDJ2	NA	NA	TGTGCAGCAATCTACGAGGCAGTACTCGATTTGACAGCACAACTCTTCTTT	CAAIYEAVLDLTAQLFF
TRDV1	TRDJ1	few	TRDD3	TGTGCTCTCGAGTTCCTGCCTGGGGGATACCACGATAAACTCATCTTT	CALEFLPGGYHDKLIF
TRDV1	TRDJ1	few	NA	TGTGCTCTTGGGGAACTGGGGATCCCAGAGGGTTACACCGACAAACTCATCTTT	CALGELGIPEGYTDKLIF
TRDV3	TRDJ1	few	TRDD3	TGTGCCTCCACGCGTTCCTACGCTGTACTGGGGGATACGCGTTTCGATAAACTCATCTTT	CASTRSYAVLGDTRFDKLIF
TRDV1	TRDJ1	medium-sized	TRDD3	TGTGCTCTTGGCCCCCCGTACTGGGGGATCGTAGGGACCGATAAACTCATCTTT	CALGPPYWGIVGTDKLIF
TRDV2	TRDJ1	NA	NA	TGTGCCTGTGACATTACTGGAGGCTACGGGTACACCGATAAACTCATCTTT	CACDITGGYGYTDKLIF
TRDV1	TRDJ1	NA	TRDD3	TGTGCTCTTGGGGAACTTCGACCTCCTATGGGGGATAGTCTTAAACTCATCTTT	CALGELRPPMGDSLKLIF
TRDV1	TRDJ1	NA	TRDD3	TGTGCTCTTGGGGCCTCCAGGCTGGGGGCCCCCTCCACCGATAAACTCATCTTT	CALGASRLGAPSTDKLIF
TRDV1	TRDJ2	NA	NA	TGTGCTAGTGGGGGTTACCCCGCTTTGACAGCAAAACTCTTCTTT	CASGGYPALTAKLFF
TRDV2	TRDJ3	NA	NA	TGTGCCTGTGACCACCTGCTCTGCTGGGACACCCTCCATATCTTTTTC	CACDHLLCWDTLHIFF
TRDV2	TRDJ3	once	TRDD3	TGTGCCTGTGACACCGGTGTTTGGGGGATGTCCTGGGACACCCGACAGCTGTTTTTC	CACDTGVWGMSWDTRQLFF